This T cell receptor (beta chain) appears in the sequencing data of a study of graft-versus-host responses after intestinal transplantation. About the study: Every one of the recipients received anti-thymocyte globulin induction and afterwards took tacrolimus and steroids for approximately three years.

In germline, CDR1 is LGHNA, CDR2 YNFKEQ. The CDR3 loop spans 14 amino acids. The germline V and J ends were trimmed by 0 bases and 4 bases, with 9 bases remaining between them. Remarks on this clone: Its antigen is as yet unknown.

Here immunoSEQ multiplex PCR was the method, and the copy in TCRdb shows in-frame clones only, minus some. The sample comprises around 88,000 clones, about four fifths of which are singletons, and about 17% rests with the top ten. The chain links TRBV4-2 to TRBJ2-5, with a possible D match to TRBD2 (7 bases). The TCR was taken from a human donor who received an intestinal transplant. This sample comprised unstimulated CD8+ T cells sorted from spleen or lymph node cells, obtained before intestinal transplant. The CDR3 coding sequence is TGTGCCAGCAGCCAAGATGGGGGGGCAGAGACCCAGTACTTC. This translates into CASSQDGGAETQYF.